These T cell receptor beta chains were read from a single sample in a study of T cells after yellow fever vaccination. TCRdb processed the 5' RACE reads anew with MiXCR; each CDR3 protein has one entry. The table includes some 250,000 distinct CDR3 sequences, roughly 4% detected once. The source material was PBMCs, sampled 15 days after the yellow fever booster vaccination. These receptors all stem from a young man who received the YFV17D yellow fever vaccine. Both conserved end residues are part of each CDR3. D genes are given only for firm matches. The size entry is marked missing in some rows and otherwise reads once, few, many or a size class.

CASSLVGTGGVRALYEQYF | TGCGCCAGCAGCTTGGTGGGGACAGGGGGCGTTAGGGCCCTCTACGAGCAGTACTTC | few | TRBJ2-7 | TRBV5-1 | TRBD1
CASSTQGTVISTDTQYF | TGTGCCAGCTCAACACAGGGGACCGTCATAAGCACAGATACGCAGTATTTT | many | TRBJ2-3 | TRBV18 | TRBD1
CASSQGRSEQYF | TGTGCCAGCAGCCAAGGTCGGTCGGAGCAGTACTTC | many | TRBJ2-7 | TRBV4-2 | .
CSARALPGQGKYEQYF | TGCAGTGCTAGAGCTCTTCCGGGACAGGGGAAATACGAGCAGTACTTC | many | TRBJ2-7 | TRBV20-1 | TRBD1
CASSLWTVDSPLHF | TGTGCCAGCAGCCTCTGGACAGTCGATTCACCCCTCCACTTT | many | TRBJ1-6 | TRBV7-9 | .
CASSQGLGNTIYF | TGTGCCAGCAGCCAGGGCCTCGGGAACACCATATATTTT | many | TRBJ1-3 | TRBV7-2 | .
CASSLSDTGGLLGSPLHF | TGCGCCAGCAGCTTGTCAGACACAGGGGGTCTCCTTGGCTCACCCCTCCACTTT | many | TRBJ1-6 | TRBV5-1 | TRBD1
CSAGGPGEQFF | TGCAGTGCGGGGGGGCCGGGTGAGCAGTTCTTC | many | TRBJ2-1 | TRBV20-1 | .
CASSLNGGQETQYF | TGTGCCAGCAGCTTAAACGGGGGGCAAGAGACCCAGTACTTC | many | TRBJ2-5 | TRBV7-3 | TRBD2
CASSQGATNEKLFF | TGTGCCAGCAGCCAGGGGGCAACTAATGAAAAACTGTTTTTT | . | TRBJ1-4 | TRBV4-2 | .
CASRPGDSGANVLTF | TGTGCCAGTAGGCCAGGGGACTCTGGGGCCAACGTCCTGACTTTC | many | TRBJ2-6 | TRBV19 | .
CASSYEGFETQYF | TGTGCCAGCAGTTACGAGGGCTTTGAGACCCAGTACTTC | many | TRBJ2-5 | TRBV6-2/TRBV6-3 | .
CASSQDGRTGPSYNEQFF | TGTGCCAGCAGCCAAGATGGGAGGACGGGGCCCTCCTACAATGAGCAGTTCTTC | few | TRBJ2-1 | TRBV3-1 | .
CAISGGNYGYTF | TGTGCCATCAGTGGAGGGAACTATGGCTACACCTTC | many | TRBJ1-2 | TRBV10-3 | .
CASSYADRGDAFF | TGTGCCAGCAGTTACGCGGACAGGGGTGATGCTTTCTTT | . | TRBJ1-1 | TRBV6-6 | TRBD1
CASSRTGDTYEQYF | TGTGCCAGTAGTAGGACAGGGGATACCTACGAGCAGTACTTC | many | TRBJ2-7 | TRBV19 | TRBD1
CASNIIRGPWTEAFF | TGTGCCAGCAATATAATCAGGGGTCCGTGGACTGAAGCTTTCTTT | few | TRBJ1-1 | TRBV6-6 | .
CASRRTITDTQYF | TGTGCCAGCAGGCGGACTATCACAGATACGCAGTATTTT | many | TRBJ2-3 | TRBV6-2/TRBV6-3 | .
CASSQDMWSSTDTQYF | TGTGCCAGCAGCCAAGATATGTGGTCTAGCACAGATACGCAGTATTTT | many | TRBJ2-3 | TRBV3-1 | .
CASSLVFNGGKETQYF | TGTGCCAGCAGCTTAGTGTTTAACGGGGGAAAAGAGACCCAGTACTTC | many | TRBJ2-5 | TRBV7-2 | .
CASSLWASTMNTEAFF | TGTGCCAGCAGCTTATGGGCCAGTACTATGAACACTGAAGCTTTCTTT | many | TRBJ1-1 | TRBV7-6 | .
CASSYDRGVGEQYF | TGTGCCAGCAGTTACGACAGGGGGGTTGGCGAGCAGTACTTC | many | TRBJ2-7 | TRBV6-5 | TRBD1
CASSYSVGVRSYNEQFF | TGTGCCAGCAGTTACTCTGTTGGCGTTCGCTCCTACAATGAGCAGTTCTTC | many | TRBJ2-1 | TRBV6-2/TRBV6-3 | .
CSAVTGSDYNEQFF | TGCAGTGCCGTGACAGGGAGTGACTACAATGAGCAGTTCTTC | many | TRBJ2-1 | TRBV20-1 | TRBD1
CASSQNLGRISYEQYF | TGCGCCAGCAGCCAAAACCTTGGACGGATATCCTACGAGCAGTACTTC | many | TRBJ2-7 | TRBV4-3 | .
CASSQQESETQYF | TGCGCCAGCAGCCAACAGGAGTCCGAGACCCAGTACTTC | many | TRBJ2-5 | TRBV4-1 | .
CASSLVRLDVETQYF | TGTGCCAGCAGCTTAGTACGTCTAGATGTGGAGACCCAGTACTTC | . | TRBJ2-5 | TRBV7-9 | .
CASSRGTDGGLNYGYTF | TGCGCCAGCAGCAGGGGGACAGACGGAGGCCTTAACTATGGCTACACCTTC | many | TRBJ1-2 | TRBV5-1 | TRBD1
CATSDLPVQGSDTQYF | TGTGCCACCAGTGACTTGCCGGTACAGGGGTCAGATACGCAGTATTTT | . | TRBJ2-3 | TRBV24-1 | TRBD1
CASSLLWTGNYEQYF | TGCGCCAGCAGCTTGCTTTGGACAGGTAACTACGAGCAGTACTTC | many | TRBJ2-7 | TRBV5-1 | TRBD1
CASSLILLAGGNEQFF | TGCGCCAGCAGCTTAATCTTACTAGCGGGGGGCAATGAGCAGTTCTTC | many | TRBJ2-1 | TRBV5-1 | TRBD2
CASSPGTYQETQYF | TGTGCCAGCAGTCCCGGGACGTACCAAGAGACCCAGTACTTC | many | TRBJ2-5 | TRBV2 | .
CASSQDRTGPRELDTQYF | TGTGCCAGCAGCCAAGATCGAACAGGTCCTCGAGAACTAGATACGCAGTATTTT | . | TRBJ2-3 | TRBV3-1 | .
CAITPGEAYEQYF | TGTGCCATCACCCCGGGGGAAGCCTACGAGCAGTACTTC | many | TRBJ2-7 | TRBV10-3 | .